This passage covers 2 T cell receptor beta chains from one sample sequenced in a study of tumor-infiltrating lymphocytes in primary liver carcinoma (TCRdb year 2017). Without any cell sorting, total RNA and DNA were co-extracted from around 18-30 mg of bulk tissue using the AllPrep DNA/RNA mini kit. Sequencing instrument: Illumina HiSeq 2500. A constant-region primer and ProtoScript II reverse transcriptase were used to reverse-transcribe TCRbeta-specific cDNA from roughly 0.5 ug total RNA. TCRbeta libraries were built with three nested multiplex PCR rounds, a slightly modified ARM-PCR procedure. Each of the first two PCR rounds ran for about 10 cycles using multiplex TRBV1-TRBV30 forward primers together with a Cbeta reverse primer. The public reads were reanalyzed by TCRdb: fastp trimming at Q25, MiXCR alignment, in-frame beta chains only. Entries that share a CDR3 protein sequence are merged under the most common genes and DNA. This sample is represented by about 48,000 distinct CDR3 sequences; about 73% of them were singletons. 20% to 30% of the sample goes to the ten largest clones.

Material for sequencing was liver tumor tissue from sampling region 3. Interpreted using the paper, the cell subset or site label stands for: tumor region T3, left-lateral pole. All receptors derive from a man aged 40-49 years with primary liver carcinoma and hepatitis B virus infection.

As regards this clonotype: Lacking the conserved final phenylalanine or tryptophan, this CDR3 likely reflects a read error. The V call is TRBV6-2 or TRBV6-3, the J call TRBJ2-1; 7 bases fit TRBD2. The CDR3 consists of 14 residues. Germline CDR1 and CDR2: MNHEY and SVGEGT. The CDR3, as DNA: TGTATCGTCGGGACCAGCGGGGCCTACAATGAGCAGTTCTCC. Residues: CIVGTSGAYNEQFS.

This clonotype occurred a few times. The CDR3 protein is CASLRPPQETQYF. The CDR3 DNA follows: TGTGCCAGCCTGAGGCCGCCCCAAGAGACCCAGTACTTC. V and J are TRBV7-2 and TRBJ2-5, with D hard to call. Trimming pared 8 bases from V and 1 base from J, leaving 11 bases between. CDR1 is SGHTA and CDR2 is FQGNSA in the germline V gene. The CDR3 consists of 13 residues.